The T cell receptor beta chain under discussion was sequenced for a study of molecular identifiers for immune sequencing clone quantification. As concerns this clonotype: Its antigen is still unknown. A much larger clone sits a single nucleotide away, making a read error possible.

Previously described methods and listed TCR primers were used for bulk TCR libraries. Each CDR3 protein is one row after TCRdb ran MiXCR on the PCR reads. The table has about 630,000 distinct CDR3 sequences, about 25% seen once; the top ten hold 0.75% to 0.8%. The CDR3 is 15 amino acids. Germline CDR1 is MNHEY and CDR2 is SVGEGT. Study-level points and caveats: Barcode collisions between identical TCR molecules could shrink estimates of highly expanded clone sizes. Clones that exceeded 20 RNA copies held over 98% of effector molecules, yet under 1% in naive cells.

Sequenced material: naive CD8+ T cells from blood, with Jurkat cell RNA spiked in. Regarding subset: FACS-sorted CD8+CD4-CCR7+CD45RA+ naive T cells. The rearrangement joins TRBV6-2 or TRBV6-3 to TRBJ1-1; no firm D call. The source is a human donor in good health. Some libraries in this study had Jurkat cell RNA spiked in. The CDR3 DNA follows: TGTGCCTGCAGGAAGGAAGAACCGATGAACACTGAAGCTTTCTTT. Encoded protein: CACRKEEPMNTEAFF.